These 18 T cell receptor beta chains share one sample of origin, sequenced in a study of CD8 T cell repertoires and HIV-1 epitope variants. Assay: immunoSEQ multiplex PCR; the TCRdb copy retains only in-frame clones and omits some. The sample lists roughly 100,000 clones, roughly four fifths seen once, with 25% to 30% in the top ten. Sequences were obtained from uncultured baseline CD8+ T cells from peripheral blood mononuclear cells (PBMCs). The receptors come from a male donor with HIV.

This chain joins TRBV7-2 and TRBJ2-3, with TRBD2 as a possible D gene (5 bases). V lost 3 bases and J lost 9, with 10 bases in between. This CDR3 has 12 amino acids. Germline V gives CDR1 SGHTA, CDR2 FQGNSA. The CDR3 DNA is TGTGCCAGCAGCTTGACCGGGATGACGCAGTATTTT. This encodes CASSLTGMTQYF.

The chain employs TRBV5-1 and TRBJ2-6; tentative D call: TRBD2 (5 bases). Trimming cost V 0 bases and J 2 bases, with 12 bases left between them. Germline V lookup: CDR1 SGHRS, CDR2 YFSETQ. The CDR3 length is 17 residues. In nucleotides, the CDR3 is TGCGCCAGCAGCTTGGCGCCCCCCGGGACTGGGGCCAACGTCCTGACTTTC. Translated, it gives CASSLAPPGTGANVLTF.

In this sample, this clone turned up once. The CDR3 nucleotides read TGTGCCAGCAGCCTCACAGGTGGTAATACTGAAGCTTTCTTT. Amino acids: CASSLTGGNTEAFF. The rearrangement joins TRBV6-5 to TRBJ1-1; tentative D call: TRBD1 (5 bases). The germline CDR1 and CDR2 sequences are MNHEY and SVGAGI. The CDR3 contains 14 residues. Trimming removed 6 bases from V and 5 bases from J, with 16 bases in between.

The chain recombines TRBV5-6 with TRBJ2-6; 9 bases line up with TRBD1. J gave up 0 bases and V 4 bases, and 8 bases lay outside the gene matches. The CDR3 runs to 18 residues. Germline lookup yields CDR1 SGHDT and CDR2 YYEEEE. CDR3 residues: CASSLGTGTLSGANVLTF. As DNA, the CDR3 is TGTGCCAGCAGCCTTGGGACAGGGACCCTCTCTGGGGCCAACGTCCTGACTTTC.

V and J are TRBV28 and TRBJ1-2; 7 bases align to TRBD1. V dropped 5 bases and J dropped 5; count of bases not matched to a gene: 5. The CDR3 has 13 amino acids. Germline lookup yields CDR1 MDHEN and CDR2 SYDVKM. The CDR3 is CASSQGQLYGYTF. CDR3 in DNA: TGTGCCAGCAGTCAGGGACAGCTTTATGGCTACACCTTC.

The V and J genes are TRBV6-1 and TRBJ1-2; D gene uncertain. CDR3 length: 16 amino acids. Per the germline V gene, CDR1 is MNHNS and CDR2 is SASEGT. V dropped 0 bases and J dropped 4 bases, with 15 bases sitting between them. The CDR3 nucleotides read TGTGCCAGCAGTGAAGCGCTGAGTCAGATAATCTATGGCTACACCTTC. Protein product: CASSEALSQIIYGYTF.

This sequence joins TRBV5-1 and TRBJ2-7; D is uncertain. V was shortened by 0 bases and J by 2 bases, with 12 bases between the two germline ends. Germline lookup yields CDR1 SGHRS and CDR2 YFSETQ. CDR3 size: 15 residues. The CDR3 is CASSLDGGATYEQYF. CDR3 bases: TGCGCCAGCAGCTTGGACGGCGGCGCTACCTACGAGCAGTACTTC.

The chain combines TRBV5-1 with TRBJ2-3; TRBD2 matches at 10 bases. Germline values: CDR1 SGHRS, CDR2 YFSETQ. V shed 6 bases, J shed 2 bases, and the junction held 9 bases outside the gene matches. The CDR3 runs 16 residues. The CDR3 DNA reads TGCGCCAGCACCCGTACCACTAGCGGGGACACAGATACGCAGTATTTT. Translating it yields CASTRTTSGDTDTQYF.

By its share, this clone is medium-sized (0.01 to 0.1%). The chain has TRBV7-9 and TRBJ1-2; D is unclear. The V gene lost 5 bases and the J gene lost 5 bases, with 12 bases spanning the gap. This CDR3 is built from 13 residues. CDR1 and CDR2 (germline): SEHNR, FQNEAQ (reference sequence). The CDR3 protein is CASSHHRGYGYTF. In nucleotides, the CDR3 is TGTGCCAGCAGCCATCACCGGGGTTATGGCTACACCTTC.

This clone appeared once. One end of the junction does not line up with germline, which may come from a read error. The chain links TRBV7-7 to TRBJ2-5; a possible D gene is TRBD1 (5 bases). Germline V lookup: CDR1 SSHAT, CDR2 FNYEAQ (reference sequence). CDR3 length: 13 residues. The CDR3 protein is CASSLGVVETQYF. Here the CDR3 DNA reads TGTGCTAGCAGCTTAGGGGTAGTGGAGACCCAGTACTTC.

The chain carries TRBV2 and TRBJ2-3, with D unresolved. The CDR3 has 11 residues. Trimming shortened V by 7 bases and J by 5 bases, and 7 bases separated the two germline ends. Germline V gene lookup returns CDR1 SNHLY and CDR2 FYNNEI. DNA for the CDR3: TGTGCCAGCATGGCGCGAGATACGCAGTATTTT. Amino acids: CASMARDTQYF.

The chain has TRBV5-1 and TRBJ1-1; D might be TRBD1 (5 bases). The CDR3 extends over 13 amino acids. Germline CDR1 reads SGHRS; CDR2 reads YFSETQ. V gave up 5 bases and J gave up 7 bases, with 15 bases separating them. The CDR3 nucleotides are TGCGCCAGCAGGAAGGGGAGTACGGTTGAAGCTTTCTTT. Protein product: CASRKGSTVEAFF. Combining the CDR3 with reference TRBV5-1 and TRBJ1-1 gives the whole variable domain KAGVTQTPRYLIKTRGQQVTLSCSPISGHRSVSWYQQTPGQGLQFLFEYFSETQRNKGNFPGRFSGRQFSNSRSEMNVSTLELGDSALYLCASRKGSTVEAFFGQGTRLTVV.

The J gene is TRBJ1-6, the V gene TRBV7-3; D unclear. The CDR3 is 15 residues long. In germline, CDR1 is SGHTA, CDR2 FQGTGA. V was trimmed by 2 bases and J by 11 bases, leaving 16 bases between them. CDR3 loop: CASSLGPGVAAPLHF. CDR3 sequence (DNA): TGTGCCAGCAGCTTAGGCCCCGGCGTTGCGGCACCCCTCCACTTT.

For this clone: Other DNA sequences from this sample encode an identical CDR3 as well. This rearrangement joins TRBV19 to TRBJ2-7, with D perhaps matching TRBD1 (6 bases). There are 14 residues in the CDR3. Germline V gene sequence: CDR1 LNHDA, CDR2 SQIVND (reference sequence). Trimming cost V 8 bases and J 0 bases, with 14 bases left between them. CDR3 DNA: TGTGCCAGTGGCTCCGGACAGAGCTCCTACGAGCAGTACTTC. Protein product: CASGSGQSSYEQYF. Based on the CDR3 plus reference TRBV19 and TRBJ2-7, the full variable domain is DGGITQSPKYLFRKEGQNVTLSCEQNLNHDAMYWYRQDPGQGLRLIYYSQIVNDFQKGDIAEGYSVSREKKESFPLTVTSAQKNPTAFYLCASGSGQSSYEQYFGPGTRLTVT.

The CDR3 sequence is CASSLERDSSYEQYF. The CDR3 bases are TGTGCCAGCAGCTTGGAAAGGGACAGCTCCTACGAGCAGTACTTC. The V and J genes are TRBV5-4 and TRBJ2-7; 7 bases match TRBD1. Per germline, CDR1 SGHNT and CDR2 YYREEE (reference sequence). J was trimmed by 0 bases and V by 0 bases; bases with no gene match: 3. The CDR3 extends over 15 amino acids.

In its sample, this clone was seen once. The genes are TRBV28 and TRBJ2-7; D tentatively reads TRBD1 or TRBD2 (5 bases each). Deletions cut 4 bases from V and 2 bases from J, with 18 bases between. Germline V gene lookup returns CDR1 MDHEN and CDR2 SYDVKM. The CDR3 has 16 amino acids. CDR3 in amino acids: CASSSPGGRLTYEQYF. The CDR3 region has the DNA TGTGCCAGCAGTTCCCCTGGGGGACGGCTGACCTACGAGCAGTACTTC.

This clone appeared a few times. The rearrangement uses TRBV4-2 and TRBJ2-2; D is ambiguous. The CDR3 has 14 residues. V was clipped by 3 bases and J by 6 bases, with 11 bases between them. CDR1 and CDR2 (germline): LGHNA, YNFKEQ. CDR3 protein: CASSHPTTSGELFF. The CDR3 nucleotides are TGTGCCAGCAGCCACCCTACAACGTCCGGGGAGCTGTTTTTT.

The V and J genes are TRBV4-1 and TRBJ1-5; no clear D gene. The CDR3 runs to 18 residues. Germline V CDR1 and CDR2: MGHRA, YSYEKL. The V gene lost 0 bases and the J gene lost 0 bases, with 15 bases spanning the gap. CDR3 DNA sequence: TGCGCCAGCAGCCAAGATGCCGCGACCGCGCATAGCAATCAGCCCCAGCATTTT. Translated, it gives CASSQDAATAHSNQPQHF.